Below, 27 T cell receptor beta chains from the same sample are listed, as sequenced in a study of T-cell reconstitution after alpha-beta-depleted transplantation in children. This sample's TCRbeta library carried unique molecular identifier barcodes. One entry per CDR3 protein, called by TCRdb with MiXCR from the PCR reads. Of nearly 400,000 distinct CDR3 sequences listed, about 20% were seen once; the top ten hold approximately 3.9%. Specimen: PBMCs from the stem cell graft donor, collected from the stem cell graft. These receptors were obtained from a human donor who donated a stem cell graft to a child with acute myeloid leukemia.

The chain uses TRBV12-3 or TRBV12-4 and TRBJ1-2, with D possibly being TRBD1 (5 bases). The V end lost 6 bases, the J end lost 2 bases, and 13 bases lay between the germline ends. CDR3 length: 14 residues. This chain's CDR3 is CASRGLAGNYGYTF. CDR3 bases: TGTGCCAGCAGGGGCTTGGCAGGGAACTATGGCTACACCTTC.

This clonotype was observed many times. The chain carries TRBV4-3 and TRBJ2-5, with 8 positions matching TRBD1. CDR3 size: 15 residues. Germline CDR1 is LGHNA and CDR2 is YSLEER. The V gene end was trimmed by 0 bases and the J gene end by 2 bases; junction bases not matched to a gene: 2. The CDR3 protein is CASSQDYRGQETQYF. The CDR3 DNA reads as TGCGCCAGCAGCCAAGATTACAGGGGGCAAGAGACCCAGTACTTC.

The chain recombines TRBV12-3 or TRBV12-4 with TRBJ2-5; a weak D match, TRBD2 (5 bases). Trimming left V 3 bases short and J 2 bases short, with 13 bases between. The CDR3 is 15 amino acids. CDR3 region: CASSLVEGRQETQYF. The CDR3 nucleotides are TGTGCCAGCAGTTTGGTAGAGGGAAGGCAAGAGACCCAGTACTTC.

In its sample, this clonotype was seen many times. J is TRBJ2-7 and V is TRBV10-1; 8 nucleotides align to TRBD2. The ends lost 2 bases at V and 3 bases at J; junction bases unmatched: 3. This CDR3 has 14 residues. The V gene's germline CDR1 is WNHNN and CDR2 SYGVQD (reference sequence). The CDR3 DNA reads TGCGCCAGCAGTGAGGGCCTAGCGGGCTACGAGCAGTACTTC. Translating it yields CASSEGLAGYEQYF.

The chain has TRBV5-5 and TRBJ2-1; perhaps TRBD1 as D (6 bases). V was trimmed by 4 bases and J by 6 bases, leaving 14 bases between them. The germline CDR1 and CDR2 sequences are SGHKS and YYEKEE (reference sequence). The CDR3 sequence is 14 residues long. The CDR3 is CASSRGTSANEQFF. The CDR3 bases are TGTGCCAGCAGCAGGGGGACCTCCGCCAATGAGCAGTTCTTC.

This clonotype has at least ten counts. J is TRBJ1-1 and V is TRBV29-1, with 7 bases matching TRBD1. Per germline, CDR1 SQVTM and CDR2 ANQGSEA. The junction had 6 bases not matched to a gene; V was cut back by 6 bases and J by 5 bases. CDR3 length: 12 amino acids. CDR3 region: CSVNRGGTEAFF. CDR3 nucleotide sequence: TGCAGCGTGAACAGGGGAGGAACTGAAGCTTTCTTT.

V usage is TRBV5-6 and J usage is TRBJ1-1; D is uncertain. The CDR3 consists of 14 residues. The germline gives CDR1 SGHDT, CDR2 YYEEEE. V dropped 0 bases and J dropped 1 base, with 7 bases sitting between them. The CDR3 here is CASSLAEGNTEAFF. In DNA form, the CDR3 reads TGTGCCAGCAGCTTGGCCGAGGGGAACACTGAAGCTTTCTTT.

The genes are TRBV27 and TRBJ2-7; the D gene is possibly TRBD1 (6 bases). The V end lost 0 bases, the J end lost 2 bases, and 17 bases lay between the germline ends. Germline CDR1 reads MNHEY; CDR2 reads SMNVEV (reference sequence). This CDR3 has 17 amino acids. The CDR3 DNA reads as TGTGCCAGCAGTTTATCGGGAGCGGCGACAGGAACCTACGAGCAGTACTTC. This sequence encodes CASSLSGAATGTYEQYF.

This clonotype was seen at least ten times. This chain links TRBV7-9 with TRBJ1-2, with 7 bases lining up with TRBD1. This CDR3 comprises 15 residues. Germline trimming cut 5 bases from V and 6 bases from J; bases unmatched to any gene: 12. The germline V gene encodes CDR1 SEHNR and CDR2 FQNEAQ (reference sequence). CDR3 sequence: CASSAYRDRENGYTF. The CDR3 DNA sequence: TGTGCCAGCAGCGCCTACCGGGACAGAGAAAATGGCTACACCTTC.

V usage is TRBV13 and J usage is TRBJ2-7, with D perhaps TRBD2 (6 bases). Germline V lookup: CDR1 PRHDT, CDR2 FYEKMQ (reference sequence). This CDR3 has 14 amino acids. Between the trimmed V and J ends, which lost 5 bases and 3 bases, there was a span of 14 bases. The CDR3 protein is CASSGRDWGYEQYF. For the CDR3, the DNA is TGTGCCAGCAGCGGCCGGGACTGGGGCTACGAGCAGTACTTC.

The rearrangement links TRBV2 to TRBJ2-3, with D maybe TRBD2 (6 bases). Trimming cost V 4 bases and J 4 bases, with 9 bases left between them. The CDR3 covers 13 residues. Germline assignment: CDR1 SNHLY and CDR2 FYNNEI. CDR3 bases: TGTGCCAGCAGTGGTAGCGGTTCAGATACGCAGTATTTT. Its translation: CASSGSGSDTQYF. The complete variable domain, with remaining parts taken from reference TRBV2 and TRBJ2-3, reads EPEVTQTPSHQVTQMGQEVILRCVPISNHLYFYWYRQILGQKVEFLVSFYNNEISEKSEIFDDQFSVERPDGSNFTLKIRSTKLEDSAMYFCASSGSGSDTQYFGPGTRLTVL.

J is TRBJ1-5 and V is TRBV5-5; the D is unclear. This CDR3 spans 13 amino acids. The germline CDR1 and CDR2 sequences are SGHKS and YYEKEE (reference sequence). Deletions cut 4 bases from V and 6 bases from J, with 11 bases between. CDR3 in amino acids: CASSDGPGQPQHF. CDR3 DNA sequence: TGTGCCAGCAGCGACGGACCCGGTCAGCCCCAGCATTTT. Combining the CDR3 with reference TRBV5-5 and TRBJ1-5 gives the whole variable domain DAGVTQSPTHLIKTRGQQVTLRCSPISGHKSVSWYQQVLGQGPQFIFQYYEKEERGRGNFPDRFSARQFPNYSSELNVNALLLGDSALYLCASSDGPGQPQHFGDGTRLSIL.

This clonotype was seen only a few times. This rearrangement joins TRBV11-2 to TRBJ2-1; D is possibly TRBD2 (5 bases). V lost 2 bases to trimming and J lost 5 bases, with 16 bases between them. This CDR3 comprises 16 residues. Germline CDR1 and CDR2: SGHAT and FQNNGV. CDR3 bases: TGTGCCAGCAGCTTAATCGGAGGAGGCCTACACAATGAGCAGTTCTTC. This sequence encodes CASSLIGGGLHNEQFF. The full variable domain, completed using reference TRBV11-2 and TRBJ2-1, is EAGVAQSPRYKIIEKRQSVAFWCNPISGHATLYWYQQILGQGPKLLIQFQNNGVVDDSQLPKDRFSAERLKGVDSTLKIQPAKLEDSAVYLCASSLIGGGLHNEQFFGPGTRLTVL.

The rearrangement links TRBV5-1 to TRBJ2-1; tentative D call: TRBD1 (5 bases). Trimming left V 0 bases short and J 8 bases short, with 18 bases between. The CDR3 covers 16 residues. Germline CDR1 SGHRS, CDR2 YFSETQ. The CDR3 is CASSLEGRAKGHEQFF. The DNA of the CDR3 is TGCGCCAGCAGCTTGGAGGGGCGCGCGAAGGGGCATGAGCAGTTCTTC. Full variable domain (rest looked up from reference TRBV5-1 and TRBJ2-1): KAGVTQTPRYLIKTRGQQVTLSCSPISGHRSVSWYQQTPGQGLQFLFEYFSETQRNKGNFPGRFSGRQFSNSRSEMNVSTLELGDSALYLCASSLEGRAKGHEQFFGPGTRLTVL.

V is TRBV12-5 and J is TRBJ2-1; D might be TRBD1 (6 bases). Trimming stripped 3 bases from V and 9 bases from J, with 15 bases between. Germline-derived CDR1 and CDR2 are LGHNT and FRNRAP. The CDR3 covers 14 residues. CDR3 coding DNA: TGTGCTAGTGGTTTCCAGGGGACCAGGGGTGAGCAGTTCTTC. This translates into CASGFQGTRGEQFF.

This clonotype has ten or more counts. The chain employs TRBV25-1 and TRBJ1-2; no definite D call. CDR1 is MGHDK and CDR2 is SYGVNS in the germline V gene. This CDR3 contains 14 residues. Trimming shortened V by 2 bases and J by 4 bases, and 11 bases separated the two germline ends. The CDR3 coding sequence is TGTGCCAGCAGTGAACAAGCCCGGTTCTATGGCTACACCTTC. It encodes CASSEQARFYGYTF.

In this sample, this clonotype turned up many times. The genes are TRBV24-1 and TRBJ2-7; maybe TRBD1 (5 bases). CDR1 and CDR2 (germline): KGHDR, SFDVKD. V shed 6 bases and J shed 3 bases, with 11 bases lying between them. This CDR3 is built from 13 residues. CDR3 in amino acids: CATSPGHGYEQYF. CDR3 bases: TGTGCCACCAGTCCAGGACACGGCTACGAGCAGTACTTC.

The genes are TRBV27 and TRBJ2-3; D is perhaps TRBD1 (6 bases). V shed 5 bases and J shed 0 bases, with 15 bases lying between them. Germline CDR1 reads MNHEY; CDR2 reads SMNVEV (reference sequence). The CDR3 contains 16 residues. The DNA for the CDR3 is TGTGCCAGCAGTGGTTACCTCAGGGGAAGCACAGATACGCAGTATTTT. It yields the protein CASSGYLRGSTDTQYF.

This chain joins TRBV6-5 and TRBJ1-4; 9 nucleotides match TRBD1. Germline V gene sequence: CDR1 MNHEY, CDR2 SVGAGI. V was clipped by 2 bases and J by 6 bases; unmatched bases: 7. The CDR3 length is 16 residues. The CDR3: CASSYGTGGRDEKLFF. The CDR3 coding sequence is TGTGCCAGCAGTTACGGAACAGGGGGCAGAGATGAAAAACTGTTTTTT.

The chain combines TRBV28 with TRBJ1-1, with 7 bases lining up with TRBD1. CDR3 size: 14 residues. Germline V gene data show CDR1 as MDHEN and CDR2 as SYDVKM. The V and J ends lost 5 bases and 6 bases, in that order; junction bases with no gene match: 9. CDR3 sequence reads: CASSPGTVPPEAFF. The CDR3 DNA is TGTGCCAGCAGTCCCGGGACAGTCCCCCCTGAAGCTTTCTTT. Full variable domain (missing parts from reference TRBV28 and TRBJ1-1): DVKVTQSSRYLVKRTGEKVFLECVQDMDHENMFWYRQDPGLGLRLIYFSYDVKMKEKGDIPEGYSVSREKKERFSLILESASTNQTSMYLCASSPGTVPPEAFFGQGTRLTVV.

The chain employs TRBV3-1 and TRBJ2-5; possible D gene TRBD1, 5 bases. The CDR3 is 15 residues long. Germline-derived CDR1 and CDR2 are LGHDT and YNNKEL (reference sequence). V gave up 4 bases and J gave up 4 bases, with 16 bases separating them. This CDR3 reads CASSPFLGPGETQYF. The DNA for the CDR3 is TGTGCCAGCAGCCCCTTCTTGGGGCCGGGAGAGACCCAGTACTTC.

This clonotype was observed a few times. The chain combines TRBV29-1 with TRBJ2-1, with 14 bases fitting TRBD2. After removal of 7 bases from V and 7 bases from J, the junction contained 0 bases not matched to a gene. Germline V gene data show CDR1 as SQVTM and CDR2 as ANQGSEA. The CDR3 extends over 12 amino acids. CDR3 protein: CSGTSGRNEQFF. Written as DNA, the CDR3 is TGCAGCGGGACTAGCGGGAGGAATGAGCAGTTCTTC.

This clonotype has only a few counts. V gene TRBV29-1 combines with J gene TRBJ2-1; 7 bases agree with TRBD1. The CDR3 loop spans 13 amino acids. Germline V lookup: CDR1 SQVTM, CDR2 ANQGSEA. Germline trimming cut 2 bases from V and 8 bases from J; bases unmatched to any gene: 6. The CDR3 DNA sequence: TGCAGCGTTGAACGGGACAGTACGGATGAGCAGTTCTTC. Translating it yields CSVERDSTDEQFF.

This clonotype has at least ten counts. The chain links TRBV29-1 to TRBJ2-1; D is uncertain. Germline CDR1 is SQVTM and CDR2 is ANQGSEA. V lost 5 bases to trimming and J lost 7 bases, with 18 bases between them. CDR3 size: 14 residues. CDR3 sequence reads: CSVPSRTDKNEQFF. The CDR3 DNA follows: TGCAGCGTTCCTTCCAGGACGGATAAGAATGAGCAGTTCTTC.

This clonotype appeared many times. V usage is TRBV12-3 or TRBV12-4 and J usage is TRBJ2-7, with 8 nucleotides matching TRBD1. V dropped 6 bases and J dropped 3; count of bases not matched to a gene: 1. The CDR3 totals 12 residues. The DNA of the CDR3 is TGTGCCAGCAGAACAGGGGGCTACGAGCAGTACTTC. Its protein product is CASRTGGYEQYF.

There are many counts of this clonotype. This chain links TRBV15 with TRBJ2-7, with 8 bases fitting TRBD2. Germline V gene lookup returns CDR1 LNHNV and CDR2 YYDKDF (reference sequence). The CDR3 spans 17 residues. V was pared by 0 bases and J by 2 bases, with 9 bases of the junction left unmatched. The DNA for the CDR3 is TGTGCCACCAGCAGAGATATGGTGTCTAGCGGGCCCTACGAGCAGTACTTC. Encoded protein: CATSRDMVSSGPYEQYF.

The J gene is TRBJ2-5, the V gene TRBV6-4; D tentatively reads TRBD1 or TRBD2 (5 bases each). The V and J ends lost 3 bases and 12 bases respectively, with 17 bases between them. CDR3 size: 13 residues. CDR1 MRHNA and CDR2 SNTAGT come from the germline V gene. CDR3: CASSEFGGPPKYF. Written as DNA, the CDR3 is TGTGCCAGCAGTGAGTTTGGGGGACCACCAAAGTACTTC.